The following is a T cell receptor beta chain sequence with its context. Its target is not known. From 5'RACE with constant-segment primers came TCR alpha and TCR beta cDNA libraries that carried sample barcodes and UMIs. TCRdb reprocessed the 5' RACE reads via MiXCR and lists one record per CDR3 protein. The table records 380,000 or so distinct CDR3 sequences, roughly an eighth of them present only once. The source of the sample is a study of T-cell memory formation after mild COVID-19. Overall study context: Each donor largely had its own TCR clusters. Study-level points and caveats: Some clones that responded turned up in pre-infection memory, which suggests that cross-reactive memory joined in. CD4/CD8 balance held among clones contracting day 15 to 85, and later expanders leaned CD4+.

V lost 6 bases, J lost 5 bases, and 7 bases stayed unmatched. CDR3 size: 15 residues. Germline V gene sequence: CDR1 MGHRA, CDR2 YSYEKL. Sequencing was performed on PBMCs or a T cell subset sorted from them (not recorded which). This receptor was obtained from a man between 18 and 29 years old who had mild COVID-19 (a few samples of this study predate the infection). Cell type and time point are not known. The chain combines TRBV4-1 with TRBJ2-7; 13 nucleotides agree with TRBD2. The CDR3 reads CASRAGTSGNDEQYF. The CDR3 bases are TGCGCCAGCAGGGCCGGGACTAGCGGGAACGACGAGCAGTACTTC.